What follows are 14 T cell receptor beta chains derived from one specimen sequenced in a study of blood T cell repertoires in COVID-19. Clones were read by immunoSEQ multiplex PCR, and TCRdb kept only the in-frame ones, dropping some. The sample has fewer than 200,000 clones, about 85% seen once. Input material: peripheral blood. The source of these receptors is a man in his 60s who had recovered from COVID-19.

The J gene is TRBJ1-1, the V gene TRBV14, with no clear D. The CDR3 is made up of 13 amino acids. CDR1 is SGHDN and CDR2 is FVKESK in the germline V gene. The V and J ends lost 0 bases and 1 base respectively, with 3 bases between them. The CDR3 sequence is CASSQERNTEAFF. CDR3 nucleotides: TGTGCCAGCAGCCAAGAGAGGAACACTGAAGCTTTCTTT.

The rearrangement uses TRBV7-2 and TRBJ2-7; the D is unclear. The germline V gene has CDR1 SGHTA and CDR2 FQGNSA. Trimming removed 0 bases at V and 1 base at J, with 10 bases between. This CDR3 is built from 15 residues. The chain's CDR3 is CASSLAHGSSYEQYF. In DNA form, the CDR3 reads TGTGCCAGCAGCTTAGCGCACGGTAGTTCCTACGAGCAGTACTTC. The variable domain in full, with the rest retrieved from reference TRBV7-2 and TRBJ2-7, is GAGVSQSPSNKVTEKGKDVELRCDPISGHTALYWYRQSLGQGLEFLIYFQGNSAPDKSGLPSDRFSAERTGGSVSTLTIQRTQQEDSAVYLCASSLAHGSSYEQYFGPGTRLTVT.

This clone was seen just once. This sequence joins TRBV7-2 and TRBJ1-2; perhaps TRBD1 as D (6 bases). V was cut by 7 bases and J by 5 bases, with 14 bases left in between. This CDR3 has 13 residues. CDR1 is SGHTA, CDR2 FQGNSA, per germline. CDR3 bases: TGTGCCAGCACCTTCACAGGGAGTTATGGCTACACCTTC. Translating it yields CASTFTGSYGYTF. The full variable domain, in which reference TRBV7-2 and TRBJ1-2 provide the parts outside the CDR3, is GAGVSQSPSNKVTEKGKDVELRCDPISGHTALYWYRQSLGQGLEFLIYFQGNSAPDKSGLPSDRFSAERTGGSVSTLTIQRTQQEDSAVYLCASTFTGSYGYTFGSGTRLTVV.

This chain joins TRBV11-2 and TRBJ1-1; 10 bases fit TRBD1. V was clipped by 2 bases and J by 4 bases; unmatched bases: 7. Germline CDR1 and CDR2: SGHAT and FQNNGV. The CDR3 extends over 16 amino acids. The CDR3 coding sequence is TGTGCCAGCAGCTTAAGGGGACAGGGGACGGGCACTGAAGCTTTCTTT. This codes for CASSLRGQGTGTEAFF.

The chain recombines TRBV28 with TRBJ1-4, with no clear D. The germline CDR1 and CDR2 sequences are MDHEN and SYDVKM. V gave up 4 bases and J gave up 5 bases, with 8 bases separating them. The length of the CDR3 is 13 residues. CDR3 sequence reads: CASSSAANEKLFF. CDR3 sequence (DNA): TGTGCCAGCAGTTCGGCAGCGAATGAAAAACTGTTTTTT. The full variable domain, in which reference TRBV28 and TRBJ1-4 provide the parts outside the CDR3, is DVKVTQSSRYLVKRTGEKVFLECVQDMDHENMFWYRQDPGLGLRLIYFSYDVKMKEKGDIPEGYSVSREKKERFSLILESASTNQTSMYLCASSSAANEKLFFGSGTQLSVL.

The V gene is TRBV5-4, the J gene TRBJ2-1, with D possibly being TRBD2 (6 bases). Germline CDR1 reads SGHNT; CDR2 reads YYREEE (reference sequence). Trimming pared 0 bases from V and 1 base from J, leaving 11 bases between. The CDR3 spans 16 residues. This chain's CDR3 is CASSLGGLVSYNEQFF. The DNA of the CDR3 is TGTGCCAGCAGCTTGGGGGGACTGGTTTCCTACAATGAGCAGTTCTTC.

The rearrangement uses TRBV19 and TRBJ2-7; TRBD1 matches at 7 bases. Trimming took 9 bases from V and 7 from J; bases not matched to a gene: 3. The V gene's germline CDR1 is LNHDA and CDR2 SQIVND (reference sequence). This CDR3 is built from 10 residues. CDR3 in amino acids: CASGTVEQYF. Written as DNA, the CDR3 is TGTGCCAGCGGGACAGTGGAGCAGTACTTC.

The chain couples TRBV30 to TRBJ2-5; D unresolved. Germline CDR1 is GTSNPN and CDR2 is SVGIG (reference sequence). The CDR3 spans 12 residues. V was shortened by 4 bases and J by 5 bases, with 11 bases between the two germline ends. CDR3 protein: CAWKDYGETQYF. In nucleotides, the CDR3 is TGTGCCTGGAAGGATTACGGGGAGACCCAGTACTTC.

This chain's CDR3 is CASSFSGQQNTEAFF. CDR3 sequence (DNA): TGCGCCAGCAGCTTTTCGGGACAGCAGAACACTGAAGCTTTCTTT. The chain is built from TRBV5-1 and TRBJ1-1, with TRBD1 matching 7 bases. This CDR3 has 15 amino acids. CDR1 is SGHRS and CDR2 is YFSETQ in the germline V gene. V shed 2 bases and J 1 base; nucleotides not matched to a gene: 5.

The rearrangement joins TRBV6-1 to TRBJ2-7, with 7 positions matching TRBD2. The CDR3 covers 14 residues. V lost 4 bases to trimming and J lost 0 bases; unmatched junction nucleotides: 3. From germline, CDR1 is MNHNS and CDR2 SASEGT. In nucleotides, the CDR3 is TGTGCCAGCAGTGGAGCGGGGCTCTCCTACGAGCAGTACTTC. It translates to CASSGAGLSYEQYF.

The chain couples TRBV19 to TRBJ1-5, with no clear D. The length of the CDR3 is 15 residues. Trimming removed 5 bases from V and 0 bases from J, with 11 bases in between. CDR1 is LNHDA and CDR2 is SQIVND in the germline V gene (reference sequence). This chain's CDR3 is CASSPTAYSNQPQHF. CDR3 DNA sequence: TGTGCCAGTAGTCCCACAGCATATAGCAATCAGCCCCAGCATTTT. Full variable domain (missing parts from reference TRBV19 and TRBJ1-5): DGGITQSPKYLFRKEGQNVTLSCEQNLNHDAMYWYRQDPGQGLRLIYYSQIVNDFQKGDIAEGYSVSREKKESFPLTVTSAQKNPTAFYLCASSPTAYSNQPQHFGDGTRLSIL.

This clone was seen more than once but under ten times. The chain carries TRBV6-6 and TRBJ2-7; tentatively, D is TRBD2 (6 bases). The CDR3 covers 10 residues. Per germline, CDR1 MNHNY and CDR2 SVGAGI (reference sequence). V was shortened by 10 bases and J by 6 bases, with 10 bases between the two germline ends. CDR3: CATWGGEQYF. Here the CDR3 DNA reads TGTGCCACCTGGGGAGGCGAGCAGTACTTC.

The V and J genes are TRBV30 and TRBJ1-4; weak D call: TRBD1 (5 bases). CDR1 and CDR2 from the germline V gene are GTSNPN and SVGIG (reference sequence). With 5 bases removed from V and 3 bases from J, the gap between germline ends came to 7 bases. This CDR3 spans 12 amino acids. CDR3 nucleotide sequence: TGTGCCTGGGACAGACCTAATGAAAAACTGTTTTTT. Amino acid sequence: CAWDRPNEKLFF.

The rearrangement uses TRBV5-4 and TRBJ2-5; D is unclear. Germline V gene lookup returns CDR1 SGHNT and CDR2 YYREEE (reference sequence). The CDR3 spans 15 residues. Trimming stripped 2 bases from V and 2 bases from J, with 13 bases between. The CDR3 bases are TGTGCCAGCAGCTTTTGGAGTAGTAGGCAAGAGACCCAGTACTTC. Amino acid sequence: CASSFWSSRQETQYF.